A selection of T cell receptor beta chains follows, all from one sample in a study of cytomegalovirus exposure and HLA in healthy donors. Here immunoSEQ multiplex PCR was the method, and the copy in TCRdb shows in-frame clones only, minus some. The sample has more than 90,000 clones; around 74% are singletons. The sequenced sample was PBMCs. These receptors all come from a man aged 35 to 55 in good health and CMV-seropositive. Each CDR3 is given with its conserved first and last residue. Fields, in order: V gene, clone size, J gene, D gene, CDR3 protein, CDR3 DNA. D genes are given only for firm matches. Not every row has a clone size; where given, it reads once, few, many or a size class.

TRBV6-1	.	TRBJ2-4	.	CASSDQALLAKNIQYF	TGTGCCAGCAGTGACCAGGCTCTATTAGCCAAAAACATTCAGTACTTC
TRBV7-3	once	TRBJ2-5	.	CASSFSGEETQYF	TGTGCCAGCAGCTTTTCAGGGGAAGAGACCCAGTACTTC
TRBV7-2	few	TRBJ2-2	.	CASSLAGGNTGELFF	TGTGCCAGCAGCTTAGCGGGAGGGAACACCGGGGAGCTGTTTTTT
TRBV2	.	TRBJ2-1	TRBD2	CASSEPAGGPNEQFF	TGTGCCAGCAGTGAACCAGCGGGGGGGCCGAATGAGCAGTTCTTC
TRBV9	once	TRBJ2-2	TRBD2	CASSPLAGVNTGELFF	TGTGCCAGCAGCCCGCTAGCGGGGGTGAACACCGGGGAGCTGTTTTTT
TRBV13	.	TRBJ1-5	TRBD1	CASRQTGTGGSQPQHF	TGTGCCAGCAGGCAAACCGGGACAGGGGGCTCTCAGCCCCAGCATTTT
TRBV5-6	.	TRBJ2-3	.	CASSWGATGSTDTQYF	TGTGCCAGCAGCTGGGGGGCGACAGGGTCCACAGATACGCAGTATTTT
TRBV7-9	few	TRBJ1-2	TRBD1	CASSSEQGASGYGYTF	TGTGCCAGCAGCTCGGAACAGGGGGCGAGCGGCTATGGCTACACCTTC
TRBV23-1	.	TRBJ1-1	TRBD1	CASSQSGTGSRAFF	TGCGCCAGCAGTCAATCGGGGACAGGGTCTAGGGCTTTCTTT
TRBV6-6	once	TRBJ1-1	.	CASRDTNTEAFF	TGTGCCAGCAGGGACACGAACACTGAAGCTTTCTTT
TRBV28	.	TRBJ2-1	.	CASDQRLYNEQFF	TGTGCCAGTGACCAGCGGCTTTACAATGAGCAGTTCTTC
TRBV7-9	.	TRBJ1-2	.	CASSPTEAYGYTF	TGTGCCAGCAGCCCGACAGAAGCCTATGGCTACACCTTC
TRBV7-3	.	TRBJ2-7	TRBD1	CASSLTPVDRDEQYF	TGTGCCAGCAGCTTAACTCCTGTGGACAGGGACGAGCAGTACTTC
TRBV6-5	.	TRBJ2-1	.	CASSYLRGSYNEQFF	TGTGCCAGCAGTTACTTAAGGGGGTCCTACAATGAGCAGTTCTTC
TRBV5-1	.	TRBJ2-2	TRBD2	CASSLDRGRDTGELFF	TGCGCCAGCAGCTTGGATCGCGGGAGGGACACCGGGGAGCTGTTTTTT
TRBV2	.	TRBJ2-7	TRBD2	CASSGGGPRSAEQYF	TGTGCCAGCAGTGGGGGAGGGCCCCGAAGCGCCGAGCAGTACTTC
TRBV19	.	TRBJ1-2	.	CASSYGGAEGYTF	TGTGCCAGTAGTTATGGGGGCGCAGAAGGCTACACCTTC
TRBV4-3	once	TRBJ2-7	.	CASSQDLWGLDTYEQYF	TGCGCCAGCAGCCAAGATCTGTGGGGGCTGGATACGTACGAGCAGTACTTC
TRBV14	few	TRBJ2-1	.	CASSQWGPYNEQFF	TGTGCCAGCAGCCAATGGGGGCCGTACAATGAGCAGTTCTTC
TRBV5-1	.	TRBJ1-1	TRBD1	CASSWGTGGSTEAFF	TGCGCCAGCAGCTGGGGGACAGGGGGCAGCACTGAAGCTTTCTTT
TRBV18	.	TRBJ2-1	TRBD1	CASSPQQGAGNEQFF	TGTGCCAGCTCACCACAACAGGGGGCGGGTAATGAGCAGTTCTTC
TRBV11-2	once	TRBJ2-5	TRBD2	CASSFSAGGPGETQYF	TGTGCCAGCAGCTTCTCCGCGGGGGGGCCGGGTGAGACCCAGTACTTC
TRBV5-6	.	TRBJ1-5	.	CASSPGGYSNQPQHF	TGTGCCAGCAGCCCGGGGGGGTATAGCAATCAGCCCCAGCATTTT